The source of this TCR beta chain is a study of blood T cell repertoires in COVID-19. Each participant's cohort was designated according to participant-reported clinical history. Clones were read by immunoSEQ multiplex PCR, and TCRdb kept only the in-frame ones, dropping some. This table holds about 140,000 clones, about four fifths found once. The germline CDR1 and CDR2 sequences are SGHRS and YFSETQ. This CDR3 has 14 amino acids. Trimming left V 0 bases short and J 3 bases short, with 10 bases between. V gene TRBV5-1 combines with J gene TRBJ2-7; D is uncertain. Material for sequencing was PBMCs or T cells enriched from blood (not recorded which). This receptor was identified in a man aged 40-49 years with acute COVID-19. CDR3: CASSLGAPDYEQYF. DNA of the CDR3: TGCGCCAGCAGCTTGGGGGCCCCTGACTACGAGCAGTACTTC.